Included here is one TCR beta chain sequence, with context. Described time point: newly diagnosed, previously untreated cHL patient sample. The CDR3 loop spans 16 amino acids. Germline lookup yields CDR1 SGHNT and CDR2 YYREEE (reference sequence). Losses at the gene ends were 5 bases for V and 0 bases for J; bases not matched to a gene: 7. Generated by immunoSEQ multiplex PCR, the TCRdb table keeps only in-frame clones and is missing some. The sample carries 17,000 or so clones, about nine tenths recorded once. The sample is drawn from a study of PD-1 blockade in classical Hodgkin lymphoma. The source of this sequence is a human donor with classical Hodgkin lymphoma. J is TRBJ1-4 and V is TRBV5-4, with TRBD1 matching 7 bases. The specimen was peripheral blood mononuclear cells (PBMCs). The CDR3 spells CASRPFTGATNEKLFF. DNA of the CDR3: TGTGCCAGCAGACCCTTTACAGGGGCAACTAATGAAAAACTGTTTTTT. Full variable domain (rest looked up from reference TRBV5-4 and TRBJ1-4): ETGVTQSPTHLIKTRGQQVTLRCSSQSGHNTVSWYQQALGQGPQFIFQYYREEENGRGNFPPRFSGLQFPNYSSELNVNALELDDSALYLCASRPFTGATNEKLFFGSGTQLSVL.